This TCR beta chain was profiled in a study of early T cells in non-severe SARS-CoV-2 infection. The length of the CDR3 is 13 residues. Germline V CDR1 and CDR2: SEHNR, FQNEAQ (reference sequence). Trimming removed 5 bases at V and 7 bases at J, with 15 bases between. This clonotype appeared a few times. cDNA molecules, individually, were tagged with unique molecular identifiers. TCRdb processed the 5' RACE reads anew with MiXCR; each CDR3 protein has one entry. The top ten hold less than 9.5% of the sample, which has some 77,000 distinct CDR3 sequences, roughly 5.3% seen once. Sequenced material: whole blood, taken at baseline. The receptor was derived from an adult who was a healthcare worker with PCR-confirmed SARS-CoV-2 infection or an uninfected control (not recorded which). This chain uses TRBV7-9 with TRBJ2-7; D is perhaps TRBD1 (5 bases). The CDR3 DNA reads TGTGCCAGCAGCCCAATGGGGCAGGCGGAGCAGTACTTC. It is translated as CASSPMGQAEQYF.